The TCR beta chain under discussion was sequenced for a study of molecular identifiers for immune sequencing clone quantification. Bulk TCR libraries were made with methods that had been previously described and with listed TCR primers. TCRdb re-called the PCR reads through MiXCR, storing one row per CDR3 protein. Here the sample spans about 86,000 distinct CDR3 sequences, about 23% being singletons. This clonotype was seen many times. The antigen is not known. Naive CD8 libraries came from roughly 20,000 to 1,000,000 sorted cells with 10%, 30% or 50% RNA. The CD8+CD4-CCR7+CD45RA+ phenotype defined the sorted naive CD8 T cells. Regarding the study as a whole: Beyond 20 RNA copies, clones held over 98% of effector molecules, compared with under 1% in naive cells.

The CDR3 consists of 15 residues. CDR1 and CDR2 (germline): SNHLY, FYNNEI. Trimming took 6 bases from V and 2 from J, leaving 16 bases between them. V and J are TRBV2 and TRBJ2-5, with a possible D match to TRBD1 (6 bases). The sequenced material came from naive CD8+ T cells from blood, with Jurkat cell RNA spiked in. Documented subset: FACS-sorted CD8+CD4-CCR7+CD45RA+ naive T cells. This TCR came from a human donor in good health. Some libraries in this study had Jurkat cell RNA spiked in. The CDR3 DNA reads TGTGCCAGCAGGATCAGGGGTTGGGGGCAAGAGACCCAGTACTTC. This encodes CASRIRGWGQETQYF.